This T cell receptor (beta chain) was found in a study of T cells expressing NK-cell markers. About the study: According to the study, TCR beta repertoires originated from sorted CD3+CD56+NKG2C+, CD3+CD56+NKG2C- and CD3+CD56-NKG2C+ T cells.

TCRdb reprocessed the 5' RACE reads, with one entry per CDR3 protein and no DNA. The sample holds some 440,000 distinct CDR3 sequences. Whole-study findings and limits: In roughly 6 donors, dominant CD3+CD56+NKG2C+ clones formed roughly 1.0-7.5% of CD8+ cells.

Points on this clonotype: The antigen is unknown.

The specimen was blood T cells: a sorted CD56 or NKG2C T cell subset, CD4+ or CD8+ T cells, or bulk PBMC T cells (not recorded which). This TCR derives from a woman between 50 and 59 years old in good health.

The CDR3 region is CASSLLASGRDPHHF. J is TRBJ2-7 and V is TRBV3-1; TCRdb's assignment of TRBD2 cannot be checked, as there is no DNA. The germline V gene encodes CDR1 LGHDT and CDR2 YNNKEL (reference sequence). The CDR3 length is 15 residues.